A single sample is the source of the 28 T cell receptor beta chains below, sequenced in a study of Ad26.COV2.S vaccination and SARS-CoV-2 variants. Assay used: immunoSEQ multiplex PCR; TCRdb lists only in-frame clones, some missing. Of 100,000 or so clones listed, 80% are singletons. The sample was peripheral blood, taken after recovery from COVID-19. Receptors originate from a human donor who had recovered from COVID-19.

The chain has TRBV29-1 and TRBJ2-4; D might be TRBD2 (6 bases). Germline loops: CDR1 SQVTM, CDR2 ANQGSEA. The CDR3 runs to 13 residues. V was clipped by 7 bases and J by 8 bases, with 18 bases between them. The CDR3 loop is CSAGPATGDIQYF. CDR3 DNA sequence: TGCAGCGCCGGGCCAGCGACGGGAGACATTCAGTACTTC.

This clone appeared a few times. The rearrangement uses TRBV19 and TRBJ1-6; D call uncertain. The CDR3 is 14 amino acids. The ends were cut back, 7 bases at V and 6 bases at J, with 13 bases in the middle. Germline loops: CDR1 LNHDA, CDR2 SQIVND (reference sequence). The CDR3 region is CASKRNIGNSPLHF. The CDR3 bases are TGTGCCAGTAAGAGGAATATCGGTAATTCACCCCTCCACTTT.

The V call is TRBV4-1, the J call TRBJ1-1; no clear D gene. CDR3 length: 15 residues. The ends were cut back, 0 bases at V and 0 bases at J, with 8 bases in the middle. The germline V gene encodes CDR1 MGHRA and CDR2 YSYEKL. This CDR3 reads CASSQERGLNTEAFF. CDR3 sequence (DNA): TGCGCCAGCAGCCAAGAACGGGGTCTGAACACTGAAGCTTTCTTT.

The CDR3 coding sequence is TGCGCCAGCAGCTTGTCCACTAGCGGGGGGGAGCAGTTCTTC. Amino acid sequence: CASSLSTSGGEQFF. J is TRBJ2-1 and V is TRBV5-1; 12 bases line up with TRBD2. Trimming cost V 1 base and J 10 bases; bases outside gene matches: 3. CDR1 and CDR2 (germline): SGHRS, YFSETQ. The CDR3 contains 14 residues.

In this sample, this clone turned up many times. This rearrangement joins TRBV5-1 to TRBJ1-1; TRBD1 aligns across 8 bases. The CDR3 has 15 amino acids. Per germline, CDR1 SGHRS and CDR2 YFSETQ. V lost 2 bases, J lost 6 bases, and 9 bases stayed unmatched. CDR3 amino acids: CASSFRAGGTPEAFF. The CDR3 DNA is TGCGCCAGCAGCTTCCGGGCAGGGGGCACCCCTGAAGCTTTCTTT.

This clone was seen only once. The V gene is TRBV14, the J gene TRBJ1-1; unclear D gene. The CDR3 sequence is 14 residues long. Looked up from germline, CDR1 is SGHDN and CDR2 is FVKESK. V was clipped by 1 base and J by 5 bases, with 11 bases between them. CDR3: CASSQVSSGTEAFF. The CDR3 DNA reads TGTGCCAGCAGCCAAGTTAGTAGCGGGACTGAAGCTTTCTTT.

The chain employs TRBV19 and TRBJ2-3; 7 nucleotides align to TRBD1. V shed 2 bases, J shed 4 bases, and the junction held 6 bases outside the gene matches. CDR3 length equals 15 residues. CDR1 LNHDA and CDR2 SQIVND come from the germline V gene (reference sequence). CDR3 in DNA: TGTGCCAGTAGTATACTTAAACAGGGGTCAGATACGCAGTATTTT. This gives the protein CASSILKQGSDTQYF.

This sequence joins TRBV3-1 (or the pseudogene TRBV3-2) and TRBJ2-7; 7 nucleotides line up with TRBD1. The trim removed 0 bases at V and 0 bases at J, leaving 5 bases unmatched. The CDR3 extends over 16 amino acids. Per germline, CDR1 LGHDT and CDR2 YNNKEL (reference sequence). CDR3 sequence reads: CASSQERQGSSYEQYF. CDR3 DNA sequence: TGTGCCAGCAGCCAAGAACGACAGGGTAGCTCCTACGAGCAGTACTTC.

The V gene is TRBV7-6, the J gene TRBJ1-2; TRBD1 is a possible D gene (6 bases). V was cut by 2 bases and J by 10 bases, with 11 bases left in between. This CDR3 region has 12 residues. From germline, CDR1 is SGHVS and CDR2 FNYEAQ. This CDR3 is CASSLTGADYTF. CDR3 coding DNA: TGTGCCAGCAGCTTAACGGGGGCGGACTACACCTTC.

V is TRBV5-1 and J is TRBJ2-5; 7 bases are a match to TRBD1. V trimming: 0 bases; J trimming: 5 bases; junction bases outside the gene matches: 7. Germline CDR1 reads SGHRS; CDR2 reads YFSETQ. The length of the CDR3 is 15 residues. CDR3 protein: CASSLAGTDGETQYF. The CDR3 nucleotides read TGCGCCAGCAGCTTGGCCGGGACAGATGGTGAGACCCAGTACTTC.

This sequence joins TRBV4-3 and TRBJ1-4, with D tentatively TRBD1 (5 bases). Trimming removed 3 bases at V and 4 bases at J, with 12 bases between. CDR3 length equals 15 residues. CDR1 LGHNA and CDR2 YSLEER come from the germline V gene. CDR3: CASSQGDRGNEKLFF. DNA for the CDR3: TGCGCCAGCAGCCAGGGTGACAGAGGTAATGAAAAACTGTTTTTT.

DNA for the CDR3: TGCGCCAGCAGCCAGACTCAAAGAGATACGCAGTATTTT. Translation: CASSQTQRDTQYF. The chain employs TRBV4-1 and TRBJ2-3, with D unclear. Trimming cost V 3 bases and J 5 bases, with 9 bases left between them. Germline assignment: CDR1 MGHRA and CDR2 YSYEKL. This CDR3 is built from 13 residues.

The rearrangement uses TRBV5-1 and TRBJ2-5; 7 nucleotides match TRBD2. The germline CDR1 and CDR2 sequences are SGHRS and YFSETQ. The J segment lost 0 bases and the V segment lost 3 bases, leaving 2 bases of the junction unmatched. CDR3 length: 14 amino acids. For the CDR3, the DNA is TGCGCCAGCAGCTACACTAGCGACCAAGAGACCCAGTACTTC. Its protein is CASSYTSDQETQYF.

Remarks on this clone: Other DNA sequences from this sample encode an identical CDR3 as well. The chain is built from TRBV3-1 (or the pseudogene TRBV3-2) and TRBJ1-2; D might be TRBD1 (5 bases). The CDR3 has 14 residues. V dropped 0 bases and J dropped 5 bases, with 10 bases sitting between them. CDR1 and CDR2 (germline): LGHDT, YNNKEL (reference sequence). CDR3 in amino acids: CASSQEGGGYGYTF. The CDR3 nucleotides read TGTGCCAGCAGCCAAGAAGGTGGGGGATATGGCTACACCTTC.

V and J are TRBV3-1 (or the pseudogene TRBV3-2) and TRBJ1-4; TRBD1 matches 9 bases. V lost 1 base and J lost 8; bases outside the gene matches: 8. CDR3 size: 16 residues. Germline CDR1 is LGHDT and CDR2 is YNNKEL (reference sequence). Here the CDR3 DNA reads TGTGCCAGCAGCCAAGTCGAGCCGGGACAGGGAGAAAAACTGTTTTTT. Its translation is CASSQVEPGQGEKLFF.

This clone was recorded once. The chain joins TRBV6-6 to TRBJ1-5; D is unclear. The ends were cut back, 7 bases at V and 6 bases at J, with 19 bases in the middle. The CDR3 is 15 residues long. CDR1 is MNHNY and CDR2 is SVGAGI in the germline V gene (reference sequence). The CDR3 loop is CASNREGIWGQPQHF. The CDR3 nucleotides read TGTGCCAGCAATCGCGAGGGCATTTGGGGTCAGCCCCAGCATTTT.

In this sample, this clone turned up once. The chain recombines TRBV5-1 with TRBJ1-2; no reliable D call. V gave up 0 bases and J gave up 0 bases, with 6 bases separating them. Germline loops: CDR1 SGHRS, CDR2 YFSETQ. CDR3 length: 14 amino acids. The CDR3 coding sequence is TGCGCCAGCAGCTTGGGGGAAACTAACTATGGCTACACCTTC. It is translated as CASSLGETNYGYTF.

In its sample, this clone was seen once. Different DNA sequences within this sample yield the same CDR3. The rearrangement uses TRBV12-3 or TRBV12-4 and TRBJ2-5; D is unclear. The CDR3 contains 11 residues. V lost 3 bases and J 2 bases, leaving 1 base between the germline ends. The CDR3 nucleotides read TGTGCCAGCAGTTTTCAAGAGACCCAGTACTTC. Translated, it gives CASSFQETQYF.

J is TRBJ2-1 and V is TRBV15, with TRBD1 as a possible D gene (6 bases). Germline V gene data show CDR1 as LNHNV and CDR2 as YYDKDF (reference sequence). The CDR3 is 15 residues long. Deletions cut 3 bases from V and 9 bases from J, with 18 bases between. The CDR3 loop is CATSSLLGGVGEQFF. The CDR3, as DNA: TGTGCCACCAGCAGCCTCCTAGGGGGTGTTGGTGAGCAGTTCTTC.

The chain uses TRBV29-1 and TRBJ2-3; 7 bases are a match to TRBD2. This CDR3 has 13 amino acids. The trim removed 5 bases at V and 2 bases at J, leaving 4 bases unmatched. Germline assignment: CDR1 SQVTM and CDR2 ANQGSEA. The DNA for the CDR3 is TGCAGCGTTAGCGGGACCCCCACAGATACGCAGTATTTT. The encoded protein is CSVSGTPTDTQYF.

The rearrangement joins TRBV7-2 to TRBJ2-7, with TRBD1 matching over 10 bases. This CDR3 is 13 amino acids long. V trimming: 5 bases; J trimming: 6 bases; junction bases outside the gene matches: 4. Germline CDR1 SGHTA, CDR2 FQGNSA. The CDR3 coding sequence is TGTGCCAGCAGCCCTGGACAGGGGGTCGAGCAGTACTTC. It translates to CASSPGQGVEQYF.

The chain recombines TRBV6-5 with TRBJ1-1, with a possible D match to TRBD1 (5 bases). Germline CDR1 and CDR2: MNHEY and SVGAGI. Trimming left V 7 bases short and J 5 bases short, with 14 bases between. The CDR3 loop spans 13 amino acids. CDR3 sequence (DNA): TGTGCCAGCACCTCCAGGGTAATGACTGAAGCTTTCTTT. Its protein is CASTSRVMTEAFF.

This sequence joins TRBV2 and TRBJ1-6; D not certain. The ends were cut back, 8 bases at V and 8 bases at J, with 16 bases in the middle. Germline CDR1 is SNHLY and CDR2 is FYNNEI. The CDR3 totals 14 residues. The CDR3 reads CASGSVGPDSPLHF. CDR3 nucleotides: TGTGCCAGCGGGTCTGTAGGTCCGGATTCACCCCTCCACTTT.

This rearrangement joins TRBV19 to TRBJ1-1; D perhaps matches TRBD1 (6 bases). Trimming shortened V by 7 bases and J by 4 bases, and 16 bases separated the two germline ends. The germline CDR1 and CDR2 sequences are LNHDA and SQIVND (reference sequence). The CDR3 covers 14 residues. As DNA, the CDR3 is TGTGCCAGTAATTTTAAGGTCAGGGGCACTGAAGCTTTCTTT. Translating it yields CASNFKVRGTEAFF. Full variable domain (missing parts from reference TRBV19 and TRBJ1-1): DGGITQSPKYLFRKEGQNVTLSCEQNLNHDAMYWYRQDPGQGLRLIYYSQIVNDFQKGDIAEGYSVSREKKESFPLTVTSAQKNPTAFYLCASNFKVRGTEAFFGQGTRLTVV.

This clone was seen only a few times. J is TRBJ2-7 and V is TRBV6-6; D perhaps matches TRBD1 (6 bases). The V gene lost 7 bases and the J gene lost 9 bases, with 16 bases spanning the gap. From germline, CDR1 is MNHNY and CDR2 SVGAGI (reference sequence). The CDR3 runs to 12 residues. Here the CDR3 reads CASKVQGGWQYF. DNA of the CDR3: TGTGCCAGCAAAGTACAGGGCGGCTGGCAGTACTTC.

This chain joins TRBV11-2 and TRBJ2-1, with D unresolved. The germline V and J ends were trimmed by 5 bases and 9 bases, with 8 bases remaining between them. CDR1 is SGHAT and CDR2 is FQNNGV in the germline V gene. The CDR3 covers 11 residues. CDR3 sequence: CASSLVFEQFF. CDR3 sequence (DNA): TGTGCCAGCAGCCTAGTGTTTGAGCAGTTCTTC. Using reference TRBV11-2 and TRBJ2-1 for the parts outside the CDR3, the full variable domain is EAGVAQSPRYKIIEKRQSVAFWCNPISGHATLYWYQQILGQGPKLLIQFQNNGVVDDSQLPKDRFSAERLKGVDSTLKIQPAKLEDSAVYLCASSLVFEQFFGPGTRLTVL.

The CDR3 DNA reads TGCAGCTTCCATAGCGGGGCAAATGAGCAGTTCTTC. This encodes CSFHSGANEQFF. The rearrangement joins TRBV29-1 to TRBJ2-1; 8 bases are a match to TRBD2. CDR3 length equals 12 residues. J gave up 7 bases and V 8 bases, and 7 bases lay outside the gene matches. CDR1 SQVTM and CDR2 ANQGSEA come from the germline V gene.

This chain's CDR3 is CASSSGQGRDYGYTF. The CDR3 region has the DNA TGTGCCAGCAGCTCAGGACAGGGGAGGGACTATGGCTACACCTTC. The V gene is TRBV7-9, the J gene TRBJ1-2; 9 positions agree with TRBD1. J lost 3 bases, V lost 4 bases, and 6 bases had no gene match. Germline V gene data show CDR1 as SEHNR and CDR2 as FQNEAQ (reference sequence). The CDR3 spans 15 residues. Combining the CDR3 with reference TRBV7-9 and TRBJ1-2 gives the whole variable domain DTGVSQNPRHKITKRGQNVTFRCDPISEHNRLYWYRQTLGQGPEFLTYFQNEAQLEKSRLLSDRFSAERPKGSFSTLEIQRTEQGDSAMYLCASSSGQGRDYGYTFGSGTRLTVV.